The T cell receptor beta chain described here comes from a study of T cell changes during pregnancy in multiple sclerosis. TCRdb's table, derived via immunoSEQ multiplex PCR, lists solely in-frame clones and lacks some. The sample consists of tens of thousands of clones, 80% to 95% of them appearing once. The CDR3 is made up of 15 amino acids. Germline CDR1 reads MNHNS; CDR2 reads SASEGT. The V gene end was trimmed by 7 bases and the J gene end by 8 bases; junction bases not matched to a gene: 16. V usage is TRBV6-1 and J usage is TRBJ1-2, with TRBD1 matching over 7 bases. Sequencing used peripheral blood, obtained in the second trimester of pregnancy. This clonotype was sampled from a female donor with multiple sclerosis, enrolled in a pregnancy study. Here the CDR3 reads CASIPNLFDRVGYTF. The CDR3 DNA follows: TGTGCCAGCATCCCAAACCTCTTCGACAGGGTCGGCTACACCTTC.